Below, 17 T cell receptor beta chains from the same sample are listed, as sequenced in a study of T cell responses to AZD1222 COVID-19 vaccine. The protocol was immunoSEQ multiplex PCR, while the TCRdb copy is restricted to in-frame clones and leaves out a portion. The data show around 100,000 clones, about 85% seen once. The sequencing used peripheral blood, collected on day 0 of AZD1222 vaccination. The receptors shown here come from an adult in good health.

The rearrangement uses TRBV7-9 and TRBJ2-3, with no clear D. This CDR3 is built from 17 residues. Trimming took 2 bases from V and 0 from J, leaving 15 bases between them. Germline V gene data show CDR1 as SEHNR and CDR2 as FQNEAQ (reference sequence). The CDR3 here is CASSLTVGTASTDTQYF. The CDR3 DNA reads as TGTGCCAGCAGCTTAACTGTGGGAACAGCGAGCACAGATACGCAGTATTTT.

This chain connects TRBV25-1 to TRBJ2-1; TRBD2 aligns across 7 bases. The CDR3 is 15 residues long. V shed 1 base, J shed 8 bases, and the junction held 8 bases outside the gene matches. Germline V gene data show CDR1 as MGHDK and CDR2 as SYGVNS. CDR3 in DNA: TGTGCCAGCAGTGAATCCTCGGGGGGTTATCATGAGCAGTTCTTC. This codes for CASSESSGGYHEQFF.

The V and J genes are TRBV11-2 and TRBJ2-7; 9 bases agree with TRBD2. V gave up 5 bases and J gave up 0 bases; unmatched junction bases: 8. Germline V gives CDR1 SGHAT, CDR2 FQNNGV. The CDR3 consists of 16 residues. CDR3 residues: CASSPTSGLLSYEQYF. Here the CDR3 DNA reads TGTGCCAGCAGCCCGACTAGCGGACTACTCTCCTACGAGCAGTACTTC.

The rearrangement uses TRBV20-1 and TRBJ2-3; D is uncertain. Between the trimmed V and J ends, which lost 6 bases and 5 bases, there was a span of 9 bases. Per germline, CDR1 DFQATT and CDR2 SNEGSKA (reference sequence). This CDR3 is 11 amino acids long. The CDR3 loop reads CSAGVGDTQYF. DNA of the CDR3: TGCAGTGCGGGTGTAGGAGATACGCAGTATTTT.

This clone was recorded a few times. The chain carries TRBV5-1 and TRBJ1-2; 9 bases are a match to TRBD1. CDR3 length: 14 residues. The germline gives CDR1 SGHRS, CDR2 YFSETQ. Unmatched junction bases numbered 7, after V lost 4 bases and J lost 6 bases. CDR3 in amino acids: CASSPTGGEDGYTF. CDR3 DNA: TGCGCCAGCAGCCCGACAGGGGGAGAGGATGGCTACACCTTC.

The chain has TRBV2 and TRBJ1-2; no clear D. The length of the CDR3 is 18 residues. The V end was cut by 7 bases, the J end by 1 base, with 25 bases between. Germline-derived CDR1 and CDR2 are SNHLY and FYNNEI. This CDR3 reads CASTGLPFGQKINYGYTF. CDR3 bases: TGTGCCAGCACCGGTCTACCCTTCGGGCAGAAGATTAACTATGGCTACACCTTC.

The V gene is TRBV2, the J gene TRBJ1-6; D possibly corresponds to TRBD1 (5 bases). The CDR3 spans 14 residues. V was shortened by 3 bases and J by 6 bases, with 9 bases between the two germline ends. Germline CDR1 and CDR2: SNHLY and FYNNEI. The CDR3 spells CASSEGQLNSPLHF. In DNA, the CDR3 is TGTGCCAGCAGTGAGGGGCAGCTTAATTCACCCCTCCACTTT. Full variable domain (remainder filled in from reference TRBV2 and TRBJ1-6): EPEVTQTPSHQVTQMGQEVILRCVPISNHLYFYWYRQILGQKVEFLVSFYNNEISEKSEIFDDQFSVERPDGSNFTLKIRSTKLEDSAMYFCASSEGQLNSPLHFGNGTRLTVT.

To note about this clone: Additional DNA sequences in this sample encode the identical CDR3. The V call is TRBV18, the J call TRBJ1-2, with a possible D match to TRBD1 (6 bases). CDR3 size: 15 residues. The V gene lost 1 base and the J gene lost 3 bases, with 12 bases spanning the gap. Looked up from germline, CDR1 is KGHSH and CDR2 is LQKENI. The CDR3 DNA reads TGTGCCAGCTCACCACGGGGGGCCAGGGACTATGGCTACACCTTC. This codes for CASSPRGARDYGYTF.

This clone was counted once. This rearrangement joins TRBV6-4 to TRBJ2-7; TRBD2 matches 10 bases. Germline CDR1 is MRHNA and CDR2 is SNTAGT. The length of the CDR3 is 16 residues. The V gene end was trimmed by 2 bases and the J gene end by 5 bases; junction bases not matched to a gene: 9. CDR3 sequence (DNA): TGTGCCAGCAGTGACCTGGGGCGCCTAGCGGGAGACGAGCAGTACTTC. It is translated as CASSDLGRLAGDEQYF.

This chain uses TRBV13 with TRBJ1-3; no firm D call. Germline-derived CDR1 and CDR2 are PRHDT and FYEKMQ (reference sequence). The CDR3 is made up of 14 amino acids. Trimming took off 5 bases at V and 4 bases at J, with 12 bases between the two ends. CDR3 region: CASSPSVGGNTIYF. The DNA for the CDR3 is TGTGCCAGCAGCCCAAGCGTCGGAGGAAACACCATATATTTT.

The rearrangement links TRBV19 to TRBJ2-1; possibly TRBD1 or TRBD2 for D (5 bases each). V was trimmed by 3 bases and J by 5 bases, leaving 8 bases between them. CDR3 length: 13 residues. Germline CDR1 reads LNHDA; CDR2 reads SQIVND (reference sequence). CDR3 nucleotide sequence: TGTGCCAGTAGTATGGGACCCGACAATGAGCAGTTCTTC. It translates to CASSMGPDNEQFF.

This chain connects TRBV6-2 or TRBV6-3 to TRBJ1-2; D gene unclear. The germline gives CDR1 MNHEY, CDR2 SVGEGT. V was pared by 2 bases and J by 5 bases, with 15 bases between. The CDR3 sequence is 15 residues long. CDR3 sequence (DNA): TGTGCCAGCAGTTACGACGAGGACTTAATTTATGGCTACACCTTC. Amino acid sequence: CASSYDEDLIYGYTF.

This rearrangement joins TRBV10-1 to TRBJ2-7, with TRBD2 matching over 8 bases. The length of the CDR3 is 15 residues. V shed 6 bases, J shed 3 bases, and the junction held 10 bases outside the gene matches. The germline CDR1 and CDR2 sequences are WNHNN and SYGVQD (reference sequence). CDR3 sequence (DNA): TGCGCCAGCAGCCCCTCAAGCGGGAGCCACTACGAGCAGTACTTC. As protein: CASSPSSGSHYEQYF.

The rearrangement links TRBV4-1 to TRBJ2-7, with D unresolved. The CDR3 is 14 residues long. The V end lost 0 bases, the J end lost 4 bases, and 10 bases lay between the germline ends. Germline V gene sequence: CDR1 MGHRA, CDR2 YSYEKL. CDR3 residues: CASSQEHPGYEQYF. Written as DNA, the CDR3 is TGCGCCAGCAGCCAAGAGCACCCCGGGTACGAGCAGTACTTC.

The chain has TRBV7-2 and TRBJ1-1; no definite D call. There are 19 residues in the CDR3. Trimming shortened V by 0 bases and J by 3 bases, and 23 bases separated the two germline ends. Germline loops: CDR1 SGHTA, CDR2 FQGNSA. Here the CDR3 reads CASSLARFDTRVRDTEAFF. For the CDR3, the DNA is TGTGCCAGCAGCTTAGCCCGATTCGATACAAGGGTTCGAGACACTGAAGCTTTCTTT.

The DNA for the CDR3 is TGCGCCAGCAGTGTCCAGGCATCCTCCGCTGAAGCTTTCTTT. Translating gives CASSVQASSAEAFF. The rearrangement joins TRBV10-1 to TRBJ1-1; D remains ambiguous. The germline V and J ends were trimmed by 4 bases and 6 bases, with 15 bases remaining between them. CDR1 and CDR2 from the germline V gene are WNHNN and SYGVQD (reference sequence). CDR3 length equals 14 residues.

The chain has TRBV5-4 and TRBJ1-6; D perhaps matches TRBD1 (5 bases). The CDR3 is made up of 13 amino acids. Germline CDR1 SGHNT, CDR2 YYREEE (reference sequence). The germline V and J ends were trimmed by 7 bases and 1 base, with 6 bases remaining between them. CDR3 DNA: TGTGCCAGCGGGGGGTCCTATAATTCACCCCTCCACTTT. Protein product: CASGGSYNSPLHF.